This passage covers 25 T cell receptor beta chains from one sample sequenced in a study of vaccination and CD4 T cells after COVID-19. These receptors lack a known antigen. As for treatment: approximately nine-day PBMC culture with coronavirus spike peptide pools or control peptides (ViraFEST assay). Pre-COVID-19 pandemic sampling (2011-2018) yielded the unexposed donor's CD4+ T cells. The Oncomine TCR Beta short-read assay sequenced DNA from cultured CD4+ T cells. TCRdb reanalysed the PCR reads using MiXCR and keeps one entry per CDR3 protein. The sample yields under 1,100 distinct CDR3 sequences, roughly 31% seen once. Sequencing input: CD4+ T cells from blood, cultured in vitro. The receptors were sampled from a human donor in good health.

This chain uses TRBV6-2 or TRBV6-3 with TRBJ2-2; D is ambiguous. The germline gives CDR1 MNHEY, CDR2 SVGEGT. V was cut by 3 bases and J by 0 bases, with 14 bases left in between. The CDR3 runs 17 residues. This CDR3 reads CASSYLRATSNTGELFF. DNA of the CDR3: TGTGCCAGCAGTTATTTAAGGGCTACCTCGAACACCGGGGAGCTGTTTTTT.

This clonotype was counted only a few times. The CDR3 loop is CASTTSLRRERKGYTF. The CDR3 region has the DNA TGTGCCAGCACAACGTCCCTTAGGAGGGAGCGGAAAGGCTACACCTTC. V is TRBV12-1 and J is TRBJ1-2. TRBV12-1 is tagged as a pseudogene. The CDR3 is made up of 16 amino acids.

This clonotype was seen a handful of times. V is TRBV7-2 and J is TRBJ2-3; maybe TRBD1 (6 bases). The CDR3 has 15 residues. Deletions cut 2 bases from V and 4 bases from J, with 13 bases between. Looked up from germline, CDR1 is SGHTA and CDR2 is FQGNSA. This CDR3 reads CASSLWAGVADTQYF. CDR3 in DNA: TGTGCCAGCAGCTTATGGGCAGGGGTCGCAGATACGCAGTATTTT.

Only a few counts were recorded for this clonotype. This rearrangement joins TRBV5-4 to TRBJ1-2, with TRBD1 matching 9 bases. The CDR3 has 13 residues. Germline CDR1 reads SGHNT; CDR2 reads YYREEE (reference sequence). Unmatched junction bases numbered 13, after V lost 5 bases and J lost 14 bases. DNA of the CDR3: TGTGCCAGCAGTGCCGGGACAGGGTCCCTAGGAACCTTC. Its translation is CASSAGTGSLGTF.

The gene calls are TRBV7-9 and TRBJ1-3, with 7 bases that match TRBD1. The junction had 8 bases not matched to a gene; V was cut back by 4 bases and J by 5 bases. This CDR3 contains 15 residues. Germline assignment: CDR1 SEHNR and CDR2 FQNEAQ (reference sequence). The CDR3 DNA reads as TGTGCCAGCAGCTGGGAGGGACAGCCTAGAAACACCATATATTTT. It encodes CASSWEGQPRNTIYF.

This clonotype is labeled large (0.1 to 1%). This chain joins TRBV29-1 and TRBJ1-1; maybe TRBD1 (6 bases). The CDR3 totals 13 residues. Germline V gives CDR1 SQVTM, CDR2 ANQGSEA. In DNA, the CDR3 is TGCGTGGGGGGGCGCCAAGCGAACACTGAAGCTTTCTTT. It is translated as CVGGRQANTEAFF.

The V gene is TRBV27, the J gene TRBJ2-7; D uncertain. V lost 4 bases and J lost 5, with 18 bases in between. The CDR3 covers 15 residues. The germline gives CDR1 MNHEY, CDR2 SMNVEV (reference sequence). The CDR3 DNA follows: TGTGCCAGCAGTTCCCCGGCTAGTGGCTCAAACGAGCAGTACTTC. Its protein product is CASSSPASGSNEQYF.

This sequence joins TRBV7-2 and TRBJ2-3, with D hard to call. The germline V gene has CDR1 SGHTA and CDR2 FQGNSA. The CDR3 has 14 amino acids. Between the trimmed V and J ends, which lost 4 bases and 2 bases, there was a span of 10 bases. This chain's CDR3 is CASSYLSHTDTQYF. The CDR3 DNA reads as TGTGCCAGCAGCTATCTTTCACACACAGATACGCAGTATTTT.

CDR3 protein: CASSTRDRVRNSPLHF. The CDR3 DNA reads TGTGCCAGTAGCACCCGGGACAGGGTCCGGAATTCACCCCTCCACTTT. V is TRBV19 and J is TRBJ1-6; the match to TRBD1 covers 9 bases. Per the germline V gene, CDR1 is LNHDA and CDR2 is SQIVND (reference sequence). V lost 6 bases and J lost 7; bases outside the gene matches: 10. The CDR3 contains 16 residues.

The chain is built from TRBV2 and TRBJ1-1; TRBD1 matches at 8 bases. This CDR3 spans 13 amino acids. Per germline, CDR1 SNHLY and CDR2 FYNNEI. The V gene end was trimmed by 2 bases and the J gene end by 9 bases; junction bases not matched to a gene: 5. The CDR3 DNA sequence: TGTGCCAGCAGTGAACCGGGCAGGGGGCAAGCTTTCTTT. This encodes CASSEPGRGQAFF.

The chain recombines TRBV20-1 with TRBJ1-1; D not resolved. The germline V and J ends were trimmed by 3 bases and 4 bases, with 9 bases remaining between them. The CDR3 has 12 residues. Germline CDR1 and CDR2: DFQATT and SNEGSKA (reference sequence). The DNA of the CDR3 is TGCAGTGCTAGGGGTTACGGCACTGAAGCTTTCTTT. Its translation is CSARGYGTEAFF.

This clonotype occurred a few times. The chain couples TRBV6-2 or TRBV6-3 to TRBJ2-1; possibly TRBD1 for D (6 bases). This CDR3 has 17 amino acids. V dropped 0 bases and J dropped 3 bases, with 15 bases sitting between them. Germline assignment: CDR1 MNHEY and CDR2 SVGEGT. CDR3 DNA sequence: TGTGCCAGCAGTTACTCCGGGACCAGGGGCATCTACAATGAGCAGTTCTTC. Translated, it gives CASSYSGTRGIYNEQFF.

The J gene is TRBJ2-3, the V gene TRBV5-4, with 13 bases lining up with TRBD2. Germline lookup yields CDR1 SGHNT and CDR2 YYREEE (reference sequence). J was trimmed by 5 bases and V by 4 bases; bases with no gene match: 4. The CDR3 totals 15 residues. The CDR3, as DNA: TGTGCCAGCAGCCTCCGGACTAGCGGGGGAGATACGCAGTATTTT. As protein: CASSLRTSGGDTQYF. Looking up the rest from reference TRBV5-4 and TRBJ2-3 gives the full variable domain: ETGVTQSPTHLIKTRGQQVTLRCSSQSGHNTVSWYQQALGQGPQFIFQYYREEENGRGNFPPRFSGLQFPNYSSELNVNALELDDSALYLCASSLRTSGGDTQYFGPGTRLTVL.

A few counts support this clonotype. The CDR3 nucleotides read TGTGCCAGCAGTGGAGCTCCAGGGGGATTTAGTAATCAGCCCCAGCATTTT. Translation: CASSGAPGGFSNQPQHF. V usage is TRBV2 and J usage is TRBJ1-5; 7 bases agree with TRBD1. Germline values: CDR1 SNHLY, CDR2 FYNNEI. V was pared by 4 bases and J by 4 bases, with 13 bases of the junction left unmatched. The CDR3 runs to 17 residues.

The chain carries TRBV24-1 and TRBJ2-7, with D possibly called TRBD1 or TRBD2 (5 bases each). Germline values: CDR1 KGHDR, CDR2 SFDVKD. The CDR3 totals 15 residues. Trimming left V 2 bases short and J 3 bases short, with 13 bases between. CDR3 protein: CATSDSGRGLYEQYF. CDR3 bases: TGTGCCACCAGTGATTCAGGGAGAGGGCTCTACGAGCAGTACTTC.

The chain combines TRBV18 with TRBJ1-2, with 7 nucleotides matching TRBD1. V shed 6 bases, J shed 0 bases, and the junction held 10 bases outside the gene matches. This CDR3 comprises 16 residues. The germline CDR1 and CDR2 sequences are KGHSH and LQKENI. CDR3 residues: CASSPRQGITNYGYTF. The CDR3 DNA follows: TGTGCCAGCTCCCCTAGACAGGGAATAACTAACTATGGCTACACCTTC.

About this clonotype: At one boundary the junction diverges from the germline segment, which might be a read error. V gene TRBV19 combines with J gene TRBJ1-5; no reliable D call. The germline CDR1 and CDR2 sequences are LNHDA and SQIVND (reference sequence). The CDR3 covers 14 residues. The CDR3 coding sequence is TGTGCCGGTAGTGGAGGGTGGAGCAATCAGCCCCAGCATTTT. This translates into CAGSGGWSNQPQHF.

As for this clonotype: At one end, the junction sequence differs from germline, possibly due to a read error. V is TRBV28 and J is TRBJ1-1, with no clear D. The length of the CDR3 is 13 residues. Per germline, CDR1 MDHEN and CDR2 SYDVKM. The CDR3 loop is CVSSLRQNTEAFF. Written as DNA, the CDR3 is TGTGTCAGCAGTTTAAGGCAGAACACTGAAGCTTTCTTT. Variable domain in full (rest from reference TRBV28 and TRBJ1-1): DVKVTQSSRYLVKRTGEKVFLECVQDMDHENMFWYRQDPGLGLRLIYFSYDVKMKEKGDIPEGYSVSREKKERFSLILESASTNQTSMYLCVSSLRQNTEAFFGQGTRLTVV.

This clonotype appeared a few times. The J gene is TRBJ1-6, the V gene TRBV20-1; 9 bases map to TRBD1. The junction had 3 bases not matched to a gene; V was cut back by 0 bases and J by 9 bases. This CDR3 contains 14 residues. Germline CDR1 is DFQATT and CDR2 is SNEGSKA (reference sequence). CDR3 amino acids: CSARDRDRVSPLHF. CDR3 DNA sequence: TGCAGTGCTAGAGATCGGGACAGGGTTTCACCCCTCCACTTT.

The sample holds a few counts of this clonotype. The rearrangement uses TRBV2 and TRBJ1-5; D is ambiguous. Trimming cost V 0 bases and J 7 bases, with 10 bases left between them. CDR3 length: 14 amino acids. The germline gives CDR1 SNHLY, CDR2 FYNNEI. CDR3 nucleotides: TGTGCCAGCAGTGAAGCAGCGGTCGGGCAGCCCCAGCATTTT. Translated, it gives CASSEAAVGQPQHF.

This clonotype was found a few times. The gene calls are TRBV7-2 and TRBJ1-6, with D perhaps TRBD1 (5 bases). Trimming took off 4 bases at V and 9 bases at J, with 16 bases between the two ends. CDR3 size: 15 residues. Germline V CDR1 and CDR2: SGHTA, FQGNSA. As DNA, the CDR3 is TGTGCCAGCAGCTGGAGTTGGGGCAGTGGTTCACCCCTCCACTTT. This gives the protein CASSWSWGSGSPLHF.

This clonotype was found a few times. The V and J genes are TRBV29-1 and TRBJ1-5; TRBD1 agrees at 7 bases. Germline loops: CDR1 SQVTM, CDR2 ANQGSEA. J gave up 3 bases and V 4 bases, and 3 bases lay outside the gene matches. This CDR3 spans 13 amino acids. The CDR3 DNA reads as TGCAGCGTTGTGGGACAGCCCAATCAGCCCCAGCATTTT. It encodes CSVVGQPNQPQHF.

The chain uses TRBV19 and TRBJ2-2; 11 bases agree with TRBD1. After removal of 6 bases from V and 6 bases from J, the junction contained 6 bases not matched to a gene. CDR3 length: 15 residues. Per the germline V gene, CDR1 is LNHDA and CDR2 is SQIVND (reference sequence). For the CDR3, the DNA is TGTGCCAGTAGGAGGACAGGGGGCTCGGCCGGGGAGCTGTTTTTT. Translated, it gives CASRRTGGSAGELFF.

This clonotype occurred a few times. The rearrangement joins TRBV6-1 to TRBJ1-1; weak D call: TRBD1 (6 bases). The length of the CDR3 is 12 residues. V was shortened by 5 bases and J by 6 bases, with 10 bases between the two germline ends. The germline gives CDR1 MNHNS, CDR2 SASEGT. CDR3 amino acids: CASSPGQSEAFF. The CDR3 DNA sequence: TGTGCCAGCAGTCCCGGACAGTCTGAAGCTTTCTTT.

This clonotype has only a few counts. This chain links TRBV19 with TRBJ2-1; possible D gene TRBD2, 5 bases. The germline V and J ends were trimmed by 4 bases and 8 bases, with 6 bases remaining between them. CDR1 is LNHDA and CDR2 is SQIVND in the germline V gene (reference sequence). The CDR3 length is 11 residues. CDR3 loop: CASSTGDEQFF. The CDR3, as DNA: TGTGCCAGTAGTACCGGGGATGAGCAGTTCTTC.